The clone carrying this T cell receptor beta chain was counted once. Antigen unknown. Some clones are missing from TCRdb's copy, which holds only in-frame ones; the method was immunoSEQ multiplex PCR. The sample records under 80,000 clones, roughly 85% being singletons. The germline V gene has CDR1 LGHNA and CDR2 YNFKEQ. The CDR3 is 15 amino acids. J was trimmed by 7 bases and V by 4 bases; bases with no gene match: 8. The data stem from a study of OX40 agonist ivuxolimab in advanced cancers. In the study overall: The dose-escalation cohort had hepatocellular carcinoma, melanoma, renal cell or head and neck cancer.

Autoimmune disease history or systemic immunosuppression disqualified patients. Study-wide results and limits: At 0.1 to 3.0 mg/kg, clonal expansion of CD4+ and CD8+ blood T cells had occurred by week 6.

The J gene is TRBJ2-1, the V gene TRBV4-2; the match to TRBD2 covers 9 bases. The sequence was collected from an adult with an advanced solid tumor such as melanoma, head and neck, liver or kidney cancer. This sample comprised CD4+ or CD8+ T cells sorted from blood, obtained in a trial of the OX40 agonist ivuxolimab. The CDR3 DNA reads as TGTGCCAGCAGCCCCCGAGGTAGCGGGAGTAATGAGCAGTTCTTC. Residues: CASSPRGSGSNEQFF.